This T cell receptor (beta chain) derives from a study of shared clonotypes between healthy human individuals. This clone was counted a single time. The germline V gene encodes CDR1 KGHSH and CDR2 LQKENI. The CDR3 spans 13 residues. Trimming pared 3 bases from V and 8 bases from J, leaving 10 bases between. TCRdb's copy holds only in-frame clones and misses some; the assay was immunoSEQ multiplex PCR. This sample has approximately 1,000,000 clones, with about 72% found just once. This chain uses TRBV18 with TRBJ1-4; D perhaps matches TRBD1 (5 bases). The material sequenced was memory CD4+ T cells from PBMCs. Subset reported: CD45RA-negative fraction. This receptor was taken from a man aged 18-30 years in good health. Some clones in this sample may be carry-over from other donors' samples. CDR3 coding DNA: TGTGCCAGCTCACCCCAGTGGGGGGAAAAACTGTTTTTT. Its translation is CASSPQWGEKLFF.